This TCR beta chain came from a study of PD-1 blockade in classical Hodgkin lymphoma. The overall study: Nivolumab 3 mg/kg was given intravenously every 2 weeks. Study-level findings and limits: Although disease activity or prior therapy may be involved, causes of the repertoire differences remain undefined. Complete responders started with a diversity level that resembled newly diagnosed patients at baseline.

The repertoire was sequenced with immunoSEQ multiplex PCR; TCRdb's copy has only in-frame clones and lacks some. The sample lists about 11,000 clones; approximately 72% were seen once. A note on this clone: Its antigen is not known.

There was relapse after autologous stem cell transplantation in every patient, and there was variation in brentuximab vedotin exposure. J gave up 7 bases and V 0 bases, and 5 bases lay outside the gene matches. The CDR3 consists of 16 residues. The germline V gene has CDR1 SGHNT and CDR2 YENEEA. This chain connects TRBV11-3 to TRBJ2-1; 11 bases fit TRBD2. This TCR was recovered from a human donor with classical Hodgkin lymphoma. The sequencing used peripheral blood mononuclear cells (PBMCs), collected at baseline. The CDR3 DNA follows: TGTGCCAGCAGCTTAGATAGCGGGGGGGCCGCGAATGAGCAGTTCTTC. It translates to CASSLDSGGAANEQFF.